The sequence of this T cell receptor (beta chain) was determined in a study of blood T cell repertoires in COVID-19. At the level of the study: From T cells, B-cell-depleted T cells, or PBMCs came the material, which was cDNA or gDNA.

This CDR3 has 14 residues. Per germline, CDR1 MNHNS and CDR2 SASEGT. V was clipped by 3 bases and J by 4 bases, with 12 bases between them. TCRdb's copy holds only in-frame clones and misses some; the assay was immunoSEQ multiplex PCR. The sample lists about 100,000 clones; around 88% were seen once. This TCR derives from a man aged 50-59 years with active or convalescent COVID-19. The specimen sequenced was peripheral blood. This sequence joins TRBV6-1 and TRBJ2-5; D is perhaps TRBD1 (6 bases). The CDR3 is CASSDVQGLETQYF. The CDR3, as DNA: TGTGCCAGCAGTGACGTTCAGGGGCTAGAGACCCAGTACTTC.